The 19 T cell receptor beta chains in this list originate from one sample, sequenced in a study of blood T cell repertoires in COVID-19. Generated by immunoSEQ multiplex PCR, the TCRdb table keeps only in-frame clones and is missing some. The table has a few hundred thousand clones, around nine tenths seen once. The specimen sequenced was peripheral blood. These receptors were taken from a man between 18 and 29 years old with active or convalescent COVID-19.

This clone was seen once. The V and J genes are TRBV9 and TRBJ2-7, with 7 bases fitting TRBD1. Trimming at V came to 0 bases and at J to 3 bases, leaving 9 bases not matched to a gene. The CDR3 has 16 residues. CDR1 SGDLS and CDR2 YYNGEE come from the germline V gene. The CDR3, as DNA: TGTGCCAGCAGCGTAGCTCCCGGGACAGCCCTCTACGAGCAGTACTTC. As protein: CASSVAPGTALYEQYF.

This clone was observed a single time. V gene TRBV28 combines with J gene TRBJ1-6; possible D gene TRBD1, 6 bases. CDR1 and CDR2 (germline): MDHEN, SYDVKM. V was pared by 6 bases and J by 5 bases, with 17 bases between. CDR3 length: 16 residues. The DNA for the CDR3 is TGTGCCAGCAGGCACTCCCCCCCAGGGGATAATTCACCCCTCCACTTT. It encodes CASRHSPPGDNSPLHF. The whole variable domain, filled in from reference TRBV28 and TRBJ1-6, reads DVKVTQSSRYLVKRTGEKVFLECVQDMDHENMFWYRQDPGLGLRLIYFSYDVKMKEKGDIPEGYSVSREKKERFSLILESASTNQTSMYLCASRHSPPGDNSPLHFGNGTRLTVT.

The J gene is TRBJ1-5, the V gene TRBV6-5; the D gene is possibly TRBD1 (5 bases). The CDR3 runs 15 residues. Trimming took 3 bases from V and 9 from J, leaving 18 bases between them. Germline lookup yields CDR1 MNHEY and CDR2 SVGAGI. CDR3: CASSYLGGDRGPQHF. CDR3 nucleotide sequence: TGTGCCAGCAGTTATCTCGGTGGGGATAGGGGGCCCCAGCATTTT.

V and J are TRBV4-3 and TRBJ2-5, with D possibly being TRBD1 (6 bases). The CDR3 extends over 13 amino acids. Looked up from germline, CDR1 is LGHNA and CDR2 is YSLEER. Trimming took 6 bases from V and 5 from J, leaving 13 bases between them. CDR3 in amino acids: CASSPGVFETQYF. The CDR3 DNA reads TGCGCCAGCAGTCCAGGGGTTTTCGAGACCCAGTACTTC.

The chain combines TRBV19 with TRBJ2-7; D gene ambiguous. The CDR3 is 15 residues long. Per the germline V gene, CDR1 is LNHDA and CDR2 is SQIVND (reference sequence). Trimming took 5 bases from V and 6 from J, leaving 20 bases between them. CDR3 residues: CASSVLTAAGGEQYF. The CDR3 DNA sequence: TGTGCCAGTAGTGTCCTAACAGCTGCTGGTGGCGAGCAGTACTTC.

This chain uses TRBV5-1 with TRBJ2-3, with TRBD1 matching 11 bases. The trim removed 3 bases at V and 6 bases at J, leaving 6 bases unmatched. CDR1 and CDR2 (germline): SGHRS, YFSETQ. CDR3 length: 15 residues. CDR3 coding DNA: TGCGCCAGCAGCTCCCGGACAGGGGGCTCGGATACGCAGTATTTT. Translation gives CASSSRTGGSDTQYF.

The chain is built from TRBV28 and TRBJ2-2; a possible D gene is TRBD2 (7 bases). There are 16 residues in the CDR3. The V gene lost 6 bases and the J gene lost 6 bases, with 20 bases spanning the gap. Germline V gene sequence: CDR1 MDHEN, CDR2 SYDVKM. The CDR3 here is CASSTSTGGGAGELFF. In nucleotides, the CDR3 is TGTGCCAGCAGCACATCAACCGGCGGGGGCGCCGGGGAGCTGTTTTTT.

This rearrangement joins TRBV6-1 to TRBJ1-2, with D tentatively TRBD1 (6 bases). The CDR3 has 13 amino acids. V was pared by 3 bases and J by 9 bases, with 14 bases between. Germline CDR1 reads MNHNS; CDR2 reads SASEGT. The CDR3 sequence: CASSDLQGRSYTF. The CDR3 DNA sequence: TGTGCCAGCAGTGATTTACAGGGTAGGAGCTACACCTTC.

This clone was recorded once. The sample holds other DNA sequences that translate to the same CDR3. The gene calls are TRBV30 and TRBJ1-1; possible D gene TRBD1, 5 bases. Germline assignment: CDR1 GTSNPN and CDR2 SVGIG (reference sequence). Trimming pared 0 bases from V and 5 bases from J, leaving 10 bases between. This CDR3 is 13 amino acids long. The CDR3 spells CAWSVRGGTEAFF. The CDR3 DNA sequence: TGTGCCTGGAGTGTTAGGGGAGGTACTGAAGCTTTCTTT. Supplemented by reference TRBV30 and TRBJ1-1, the full variable domain reads SQTIHQWPATLVQPVGSPLSLECTVEGTSNPNLYWYRQAAGRGLQLLFYSVGIGQISSEVPQNLSASRPQDRQFILSSKKLLLSDSGFYLCAWSVRGGTEAFFGQGTRLTVV.

This rearrangement joins TRBV13 to TRBJ2-3; tentatively, D is TRBD2 (7 bases). The germline V and J ends were trimmed by 4 bases and 2 bases, with 16 bases remaining between them. The CDR3 consists of 16 residues. Germline V CDR1 and CDR2: PRHDT, FYEKMQ (reference sequence). Written as DNA, the CDR3 is TGTGCCAGCAGCTGGGGGGCGCGGGGGACCACAGATACGCAGTATTTT. Translated, it gives CASSWGARGTTDTQYF.

The chain joins TRBV4-2 to TRBJ1-2, with D unresolved. The V gene's germline CDR1 is LGHNA and CDR2 YNFKEQ. The CDR3 has 13 amino acids. V was cut by 0 bases and J by 7 bases, with 9 bases left in between. The CDR3 region is CASSQERESGYTF. The CDR3 nucleotides are TGTGCCAGCAGCCAAGAGAGGGAAAGTGGCTACACCTTC.

In its sample, this clone was seen a few times. V gene TRBV2 combines with J gene TRBJ1-4, with D maybe TRBD1 (6 bases). V gave up 5 bases and J gave up 8 bases, with 18 bases separating them. CDR3 size: 15 residues. In germline, CDR1 is SNHLY, CDR2 FYNNEI. DNA for the CDR3: TGTGCCAGCAGTCCCACAGGGAATAACGGGGAAAAACTGTTTTTT. Translating gives CASSPTGNNGEKLFF.

This rearrangement joins TRBV3-1 (or the pseudogene TRBV3-2) to TRBJ2-7; TRBD1 matches 9 bases. Germline CDR1 and CDR2: LGHDT and YNNKEL (reference sequence). With V trimmed by 0 bases and J by 4 bases, 13 bases remained unmatched. CDR3 length equals 18 residues. The CDR3 here is CASSQDLDRGISIYEQYF. The CDR3 bases are TGTGCCAGCAGCCAAGACTTGGACAGGGGAATCTCAATATACGAGCAGTACTTC.

The rearrangement links TRBV7-2 to TRBJ2-3; D possibly corresponds to TRBD2 (5 bases). The CDR3 is 14 amino acids. Germline V gene sequence: CDR1 SGHTA, CDR2 FQGNSA. V shed 0 bases and J shed 5 bases, with 9 bases lying between them. DNA for the CDR3: TGTGCCAGCAGCTTAGCGGGAGTGGTAGATACGCAGTATTTT. It specifies CASSLAGVVDTQYF. Supplemented by reference TRBV7-2 and TRBJ2-3, the full variable domain reads GAGVSQSPSNKVTEKGKDVELRCDPISGHTALYWYRQSLGQGLEFLIYFQGNSAPDKSGLPSDRFSAERTGGSVSTLTIQRTQQEDSAVYLCASSLAGVVDTQYFGPGTRLTVL.

This clone appeared once. This chain joins TRBV7-6 and TRBJ1-1, with 7 bases matching TRBD1. CDR1 and CDR2 (germline): SGHVS, FNYEAQ. The ends lost 5 bases at V and 7 bases at J; junction bases unmatched: 13. The CDR3 covers 15 residues. The CDR3 DNA sequence: TGTGCCAGCAGCCCCCAACTTCAGGGGGGAAGTGAAGCTTTCTTT. Translation: CASSPQLQGGSEAFF.

The chain recombines TRBV9 with TRBJ1-4; D possibly corresponds to TRBD1 (5 bases). With 4 bases removed from V and 4 bases from J, the gap between germline ends came to 14 bases. Germline V gene data show CDR1 as SGDLS and CDR2 as YYNGEE. This CDR3 spans 15 amino acids. CDR3 in amino acids: CASSFPRVGNEKLFF. In nucleotides, the CDR3 is TGTGCCAGCAGCTTCCCCAGGGTTGGTAATGAAAAACTGTTTTTT. Variable domain in full (rest from reference TRBV9 and TRBJ1-4): DSGVTQTPKHLITATGQRVTLRCSPRSGDLSVYWYQQSLDQGLQFLIQYYNGEERAKGNILERFSAQQFPDLHSELNLSSLELGDSALYFCASSFPRVGNEKLFFGSGTQLSVL.

V is TRBV4-3 and J is TRBJ2-3, with 8 bases identical to TRBD1. The J segment lost 3 bases and the V segment lost 0 bases, leaving 2 bases of the junction unmatched. This CDR3 has 15 amino acids. Germline V lookup: CDR1 LGHNA, CDR2 YSLEER. The CDR3 sequence: CASSQDDRGTDTQYF. The CDR3 nucleotides read TGCGCCAGCAGCCAAGATGACAGGGGTACAGATACGCAGTATTTT.

The chain has TRBV7-2 and TRBJ2-1, with TRBD1 matching 7 bases. This CDR3 is built from 15 residues. Germline V CDR1 and CDR2: SGHTA, FQGNSA. Trimming removed 1 base from V and 12 bases from J; junction bases left unmatched: 12. The DNA for the CDR3 is TGTGCCAGCAGCTTAGTGCACAGGGGTGGGGCCGGGCAGTTCTTC. Translation gives CASSLVHRGGAGQFF.

The chain combines TRBV6-6 with TRBJ2-7; D is uncertain. Germline V gives CDR1 MNHNY, CDR2 SVGAGI (reference sequence). Trimming took off 2 bases at V and 0 bases at J, with 14 bases between the two ends. The CDR3 sequence is 16 residues long. For the CDR3, the DNA is TGTGCCAGCAGTTACGACACAGAACGTTACTCCTACGAGCAGTACTTC. Protein sequence: CASSYDTERYSYEQYF.